This TCR beta chain was sequenced for a study of blood T cell repertoires in COVID-19. Study context: Whether acute or convalescent, the COVID-19 samples came from the United States, Italy and Spain.

This CDR3 region has 14 residues. The germline CDR1 and CDR2 sequences are MDHEN and SYDVKM. V was cut by 7 bases and J by 4 bases, with 16 bases left in between. Only in-frame clones appear in the TCRdb table, and some are missing; sequencing was by immunoSEQ multiplex PCR. Among some 76,000 clones listed, over 75% were seen once. The sequence derives from a woman between 18 and 30 years old with acute or convalescent COVID-19. What was sequenced was peripheral blood. J is TRBJ1-1 and V is TRBV28; possible D gene TRBD1, 5 bases. CDR3 sequence (DNA): TGTGCCAGCAAATCATCCAGGGTCCGCACTGAAGCTTTCTTT. Translation gives CASKSSRVRTEAFF. Full variable domain (missing parts from reference TRBV28 and TRBJ1-1): DVKVTQSSRYLVKRTGEKVFLECVQDMDHENMFWYRQDPGLGLRLIYFSYDVKMKEKGDIPEGYSVSREKKERFSLILESASTNQTSMYLCASKSSRVRTEAFFGQGTRLTVV.